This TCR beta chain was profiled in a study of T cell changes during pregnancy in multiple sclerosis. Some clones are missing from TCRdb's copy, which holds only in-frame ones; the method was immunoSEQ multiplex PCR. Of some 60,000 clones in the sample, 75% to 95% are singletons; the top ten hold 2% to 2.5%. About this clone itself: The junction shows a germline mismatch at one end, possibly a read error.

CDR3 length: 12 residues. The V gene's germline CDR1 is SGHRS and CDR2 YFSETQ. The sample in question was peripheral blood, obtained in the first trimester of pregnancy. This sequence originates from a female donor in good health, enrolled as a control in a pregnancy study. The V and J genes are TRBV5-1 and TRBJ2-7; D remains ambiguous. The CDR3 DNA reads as TGCGCCAGCAGCTTTGACTCCCACGAGCAGTACTTC. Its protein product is CASSFDSHEQYF.